A selection of T cell receptor beta chains follows, all from one sample in a study of T cells in Graves' hyperthyroidism and ophthalmopathy. TCRdb processed the multiplex PCR reads anew with MiXCR; each CDR3 protein has one entry. The data contain under 650,000 distinct CDR3 sequences, under 20% of them singletons. Sequenced material: blood. These receptors came from a woman in her 30s with Graves' hyperthyroidism. CDR3s include the opening cysteine and the closing phenylalanine or tryptophan. The D gene is left open where the match is weak. Clone size is not always given. Where it is, it says once, few, many or a class for expanded clones.

V	size	D	J	CDR3	DNA
TRBV9	.	TRBD2	TRBJ2-7	CASSSGTSGRGEQYF	TGTGCCAGCAGCTCCGGGACTAGCGGGAGAGGCGAGCAGTACTTC
TRBV5-6	many	.	TRBJ2-1	CASSGGDDSSYNEQFF	TGTGCCAGCAGCGGTGGGGACGACAGCTCCTACAATGAGCAGTTCTTC
TRBV15	.	.	TRBJ1-2	CATRGVNYGYTF	TGTGCCACCAGGGGAGTTAACTATGGCTACACCTTC
TRBV3-1	few	.	TRBJ1-4	CASSQVLEKLFF	TGTGCCAGCAGCCAAGTTCTTGAAAAACTGTTTTTT
TRBV7-2	many	TRBD2	TRBJ2-1	CASRQRTSGRALDEQFF	TGTGCCAGCAGACAAAGGACTAGCGGGAGGGCCCTGGATGAGCAGTTCTTC
TRBV28	many	.	TRBJ2-3	CASSQEIGGTDTQYF	TGTGCCAGCAGTCAAGAGATCGGGGGCACAGATACGCAGTATTTT
TRBV20-1	.	.	TRBJ1-5	CSASVGLYQPQHF	TGCAGTGCTAGCGTCGGACTTTATCAGCCCCAGCATTTT
TRBV25-1	.	.	TRBJ2-7	CASYYEQYF	TGTGCCTCTTACTACGAGCAGTACTTC
TRBV6-1	few	.	TRBJ1-2	CASSLRGLSHLGYTF	TGTGCCAGCAGCCTCCGGGGACTGAGTCATCTGGGCTACACCTTC
TRBV11-2	many	.	TRBJ2-3	CASSSRAGSRTDTQYF	TGTGCCAGCAGCTCCCGGGCGGGAAGCCGCACAGATACGCAGTATTTT
TRBV12-3/TRBV12-4	few	TRBD1	TRBJ1-1	CASSPDRGHTEAFF	TGTGCCAGCAGCCCTGACAGGGGGCACACTGAAGCTTTCTTT
TRBV10-3	.	.	TRBJ2-1	CAISDQSGPVLNEQFF	TGTGCCATCAGTGACCAGAGCGGTCCCGTTTTGAATGAGCAGTTCTTC
TRBV28	many	TRBD2	TRBJ2-1	CASSPQSTGSGSSGEQFF	TGTGCCAGCAGTCCCCAGTCTACGGGTAGCGGGAGTTCGGGTGAGCAGTTCTTC
TRBV30	.	.	TRBJ1-1	CAWSLMNTEAFF	TGTGCCTGGAGTCTGATGAACACTGAAGCTTTCTTT
TRBV5-1	many	.	TRBJ2-3	CASSRKTGRDTQYF	TGCGCCAGCAGCCGGAAGACCGGGCGAGATACGCAGTATTTT
TRBV7-9	many	TRBD2	TRBJ2-7	CASSLKIAGSSYEQYF	TGTGCCAGCAGCTTAAAGATAGCGGGTAGCTCCTACGAGCAGTACTTC
TRBV4-2	.	.	TRBJ2-3	CASSHISRNTDTQYF	TGTGCCAGCAGCCATATCAGCCGGAACACAGATACGCAGTATTTT
TRBV12-3/TRBV12-4	many	.	TRBJ1-1	CASLTTGGAAEAFF	TGTGCCAGCCTTACCACGGGGGGGGCGGCTGAAGCTTTCTTT
TRBV10-3	.	.	TRBJ2-5	CAISESIRVGETQYF	TGTGCCATCAGTGAGTCGATCAGGGTAGGAGAGACCCAGTACTTC
TRBV12-3/TRBV12-4	many	.	TRBJ2-7	CASSLGRRDKNYEQYF	TGTGCCAGCAGTTTGGGGCGTCGGGACAAGAACTACGAGCAGTACTTC
TRBV28	many	.	TRBJ1-3	CASSLRRGGENTIYF	TGTGCCAGCAGTTTAAGGCGGGGAGGAGAAAACACCATATATTTT
TRBV13	few	.	TRBJ1-2	CASRQISGYTF	TGTGCCAGCAGACAAATTAGTGGCTACACCTTC
TRBV20-1	.	.	TRBJ2-5	CSAPPSGLGETQYF	TGCAGTGCTCCTCCCTCGGGCTTGGGGGAGACCCAGTACTTC
TRBV4-1	.	TRBD1	TRBJ2-5	CASSQARDRGYQETQYF	TGCGCCAGCAGCCAAGCCCGGGACAGGGGCTACCAAGAGACCCAGTACTTC
TRBV7-2	.	.	TRBJ1-5	CASSLGTEYSNQPQHF	TGTGCCAGCAGCTTAGGGACAGAATATAGCAATCAGCCCCAGCATTTT
TRBV6-2/TRBV6-3	once	.	TRBJ2-2	CASSYYPGELFF	TGTGCCAGCAGTTATTATCCCGGGGAGCTGTTTTTT
TRBV7-9	many	TRBD1	TRBJ2-7	CASSFERTGPTYEQYF	TGTGCCAGCAGCTTCGAACGGACAGGGCCTACCTACGAGCAGTACTTC
TRBV5-1	few	TRBD2	TRBJ2-6	CASTMGGTSGANVLTF	TGCGCCAGCACCATGGGGGGGACCTCTGGGGCCAACGTCCTGACTTTC
TRBV10-3	many	TRBD2	TRBJ2-7	CAISSTLAGGAYEQYF	TGTGCCATCAGTAGCACCCTAGCGGGAGGGGCCTACGAGCAGTACTTC
TRBV12-5	many	TRBD2	TRBJ2-7	CASGLIPFSAGVGHNAYEQYF	TGTGCTAGTGGTTTGATCCCGTTCTCAGCGGGAGTCGGTCATAACGCCTACGAGCAGTACTTC
TRBV5-8	many	TRBD2	TRBJ2-3	CASSLRTRGSTDTQYF	TGTGCCAGCAGCTTGAGGACTAGGGGAAGCACAGATACGCAGTATTTT
TRBV3-1	few	.	TRBJ2-7	CASGQLDSPFYEQYF	TGTGCCAGCGGCCAATTGGACAGCCCCTTCTACGAGCAGTACTTC
TRBV11-3	many	TRBD1	TRBJ2-7	CASRSGTGAYEQYF	TGTGCCAGTAGATCCGGGACAGGGGCCTACGAGCAGTACTTC
TRBV6-1	many	TRBD1	TRBJ2-5	CASSQELQGNQETQYF	TGTGCCAGCAGCCAAGAGTTACAGGGGAACCAAGAGACCCAGTACTTC
TRBV28	many	.	TRBJ2-4	CASSLVGDIQYF	TGTGCCAGCAGTTTAGTCGGGGACATTCAGTACTTC
TRBV5-1	few	.	TRBJ2-1	CASSFGGYMGGNEQFF	TGCGCCAGCAGCTTCGGGGGCTATATGGGGGGCAATGAGCAGTTCTTC
TRBV6-5	.	.	TRBJ1-2	CASSYSTGALRGYTF	TGTGCCAGCAGTTACTCGACGGGGGCGCTCAGGGGCTACACCTTC
TRBV6-2/TRBV6-3	.	TRBD1	TRBJ1-2	CASRGQGTYGYTF	TGTGCCAGCAGGGGACAGGGGACTTATGGCTACACCTTC
TRBV12-3/TRBV12-4	.	TRBD1	TRBJ2-3	CASSLPPLQGAGGDTQYF	TGTGCCAGCAGTTTACCACCACTACAGGGGGCTGGTGGAGATACGCAGTATTTT
TRBV30	many	.	TRBJ2-1	CASSPNEQFF	TGTGCCTCCTCTCCCAATGAGCAGTTCTTC
TRBV5-6	.	.	TRBJ1-1	CASSSLLVPNTEAFF	TGTGCCAGCAGCTCGCTATTGGTCCCAAACACTGAAGCTTTCTTT
TRBV28	many	.	TRBJ1-5	CASSSPWAGVGDGDPDQPQHF	TGTGCCAGCAGTTCGCCCTGGGCAGGGGTGGGAGACGGTGACCCCGATCAGCCCCAGCATTTT
TRBV6-2/TRBV6-3	many	.	TRBJ1-1	CASSSGINTEAFF	TGTGCCAGCAGTAGCGGGATAAACACTGAAGCTTTCTTT
TRBV28	.	.	TRBJ1-1	CASRMKARRGTEAFF	TGTGCCAGCAGGATGAAGGCGCGGCGCGGGACTGAAGCTTTCTTT
TRBV28	.	.	TRBJ2-7	CASSLDVVYEQYF	TGTGCCAGCAGTCTTGATGTGGTCTACGAGCAGTACTTC
TRBV2	many	.	TRBJ2-7	CASGYGTGYEQYF	TGTGCCAGCGGCTACGGGACTGGCTACGAGCAGTACTTC
TRBV20-1	few	TRBD1	TRBJ1-1	CSAQQGARNTEAFF	TGCAGTGCTCAACAGGGGGCAAGGAACACTGAAGCTTTCTTT